This T cell receptor (beta chain) emerged from a study of T cell responses to AZD1222 COVID-19 vaccine. In germline, CDR1 is SGHRS, CDR2 YFSETQ. Deletions cut 2 bases from V and 5 bases from J, with 9 bases between. The CDR3 covers 13 residues. Study-wide results and limits: Donors in the cohort were predominantly white British and more often female, and clonal diversity was possibly underestimated. Rises in breadth and depth of Spike-specific TCRs came after two AZD1222 doses. Samples come after the peak T cell response, not at day 14. Across the whole spike, CD4 TCRs peaked at regions 160-218 and 743-854.

Measured with immunoSEQ multiplex PCR; TCRdb has only the in-frame clones, and not every one. The table includes over 150,000 clones, approximately 86% detected once. A remark on this clone: Its specificity is not known.

The source material was peripheral blood, sampled on day 0 of AZD1222 vaccination. The source is an adult in good health. The chain carries TRBV5-1 and TRBJ2-3; D call uncertain. CDR3 bases: TGCGCCAGCAGCTTCTATCAAGGAGATACGCAGTATTTT. This encodes CASSFYQGDTQYF. Using reference TRBV5-1 and TRBJ2-3 for the parts outside the CDR3, the full variable domain is KAGVTQTPRYLIKTRGQQVTLSCSPISGHRSVSWYQQTPGQGLQFLFEYFSETQRNKGNFPGRFSGRQFSNSRSEMNVSTLELGDSALYLCASSFYQGDTQYFGPGTRLTVL.